This T cell receptor (beta chain) was identified in a study of cytomegalovirus exposure and HLA in healthy donors. Findings and limits, study-wide: V- and J-gene trimming in TCR beta was tied to a missense DCLRE1C variant by an analysis performed later. Cytomegalovirus-associated TCR beta chains were listed, numbering some 180. Evidence from a later analysis indicated that most CMV-associated TCR beta chains looked HLA-restricted.

This clone was seen once. Its specificity is not known. Germline V lookup: CDR1 MDHEN, CDR2 SYDVKM. The CDR3 runs to 16 residues. The V segment lost 1 base and the J segment 0 bases; nucleotides outside the gene matches: 1. 13 Jbeta primers and 60 Vbeta primers were used for the PCR. Libraries were prepared by immunoSEQ multiplex PCR; TCRdb keeps only in-frame clonotypes and omits some of them. The repertoire has 100,000 to 150,000 clones, approximately 69% of them found once; the top ten carry around 10%. The receptor was derived from a woman aged 45-65 years in good health and CMV-seropositive. This sequence joins TRBV28 and TRBJ1-4, with 8 bases lining up with TRBD1. The sample comprised PBMCs. The CDR3 is CASSLSQGATNEKLFF. The CDR3 nucleotides are TGTGCCAGCAGTTTATCACAGGGGGCAACTAATGAAAAACTGTTTTTT.